This T cell receptor beta chain was retrieved from a study of CD8+CD57+ T cells in acquired aplastic anemia. Sequencing involved patients with CD8+CD57+ cell expansion previously shown by flow cytometry. Acquired aplastic anemia of severe grade affected all patients. According to the study, genomic DNA was the template for TCR beta VDJ and CDR3 profiling. TCRdb reprocessed the reads via MiXCR and lists one record per CDR3 protein. The sample yields under 200,000 distinct CDR3 sequences, around half seen once. Sample: sorted CD4+, CD8+, or CD8+CD57+ T cells (not recorded which) from PBMCs. The clonotype comes from a human donor with aplastic anemia.

CDR3 in amino acids: CASSLTGTGANEQYF. DNA for the CDR3: TGCGCCAGCAGCCTGACCGGGACAGGGGCCAACGAGCAGTACTTC. The chain links TRBV5-1 to TRBJ2-7, with 10 bases lining up with TRBD1. Germline assignment: CDR1 SGHRS and CDR2 YFSETQ. This CDR3 is built from 15 residues. The ends lost 4 bases at V and 5 bases at J; junction bases unmatched: 9.